Sequencing of this T cell receptor beta chain was carried out in a study of cytomegalovirus exposure and HLA in healthy donors. The CDR3 extends over 16 amino acids. V was shortened by 6 bases and J by 2 bases, with 17 bases between the two germline ends. CDR1 and CDR2 (germline): MNHNY, SVGAGI (reference sequence). PCR used 60 Vbeta primers and 13 Jbeta primers. Using immunoSEQ multiplex PCR, the repertoire was profiled, and TCRdb retains in-frame clones only, with some absent. The sample includes hundreds of thousands of clones, 60% to 80% of them seen just once. The sample taken for sequencing was PBMCs. This chain uses TRBV6-6 with TRBJ1-5, with D possibly being TRBD1 (5 bases). The clonotype comes from a male donor in good health and CMV-seronegative. This CDR3 is CASSLPRGVGNQPQHF. The CDR3 region has the DNA TGTGCCAGCAGCCTACCGCGGGGGGTAGGCAATCAGCCCCAGCATTTT.